These 15 T cell receptor beta chains were sequenced from one sample in a study of shared clonotypes between healthy human individuals. The method was immunoSEQ multiplex PCR; TCRdb's version includes in-frame clones alone and lacks a portion of them. Among around 510,000 clones listed, around 77% were seen once. Sequenced: PBMCs. Receptor source: a woman between 35 and 50 years old in good health. Some clones in this sample may be carry-over from other donors' samples.

Comment on this clone: This sample includes further DNA sequences coding for the same CDR3. CDR3 coding DNA: TGTGCCAGCAGTTACTCAGGGGGGAACACTGAAGCTTTCTTT. Protein: CASSYSGGNTEAFF. The chain recombines TRBV6-5 with TRBJ1-1; TRBD1 might be the D (6 bases). The CDR3 is 14 residues long. CDR1 is MNHEY and CDR2 is SVGAGI in the germline V gene. V was shortened by 0 bases and J by 1 base, with 6 bases between the two germline ends.

V is TRBV28 and J is TRBJ1-1, with no clear D. V dropped 3 bases and J dropped 10 bases, with 15 bases sitting between them. Germline V gene sequence: CDR1 MDHEN, CDR2 SYDVKM. CDR3 length: 13 amino acids. The CDR3 sequence is CASSFPQIIGAFF. The CDR3 DNA reads TGTGCCAGCAGTTTTCCCCAAATTATCGGAGCTTTCTTT.

As for this clone: The junction and the germline gene differ at one end; a read error may be behind it. This sample also contains other DNA sequences that code for the same CDR3. This chain uses TRBV27 with TRBJ2-3; 7 positions agree with TRBD1. The CDR3 is 14 amino acids. CDR1 MNHEY and CDR2 SMNVEV come from the germline V gene (reference sequence). The CDR3 protein is CASSLSRGPDTQYF. CDR3 coding DNA: TGTGCCAGCAGTCTATCAAGGGGGCCAGATACGCAGTATTTT.

The gene calls are TRBV11-3 and TRBJ2-2, with D unresolved. With 6 bases removed from V and 2 bases from J, the gap between germline ends came to 7 bases. Germline V lookup: CDR1 SGHNT, CDR2 YENEEA. The CDR3 is 13 amino acids. CDR3 bases: TGTGCCAGCAGGGACCTTAACACCGGGGAGCTGTTTTTT. Amino acid sequence: CASRDLNTGELFF.

This chain links TRBV5-1 with TRBJ2-7; 9 nucleotides match TRBD1. Germline values: CDR1 SGHRS, CDR2 YFSETQ. Trimming removed 3 bases from V and 0 bases from J; junction bases left unmatched: 4. The CDR3 has 15 amino acids. CDR3 protein: CASSYGDRDSYEQYF. The CDR3 DNA reads TGCGCCAGCAGCTACGGGGACAGGGACTCCTACGAGCAGTACTTC.

This sequence joins TRBV6-4 and TRBJ2-1; D call uncertain. The CDR3 is made up of 13 amino acids. The ends were cut back, 3 bases at V and 3 bases at J, with 6 bases in the middle. The V gene's germline CDR1 is MRHNA and CDR2 SNTAGT. CDR3 region: CASSETDYNEQFF. Written as DNA, the CDR3 is TGTGCCAGCAGTGAAACAGACTACAATGAGCAGTTCTTC.

The rearrangement joins TRBV15 to TRBJ2-5; 8 bases align to TRBD1. CDR3 length equals 15 residues. Germline-derived CDR1 and CDR2 are LNHNV and YYDKDF (reference sequence). The V and J ends lost 1 base and 5 bases, in that order; junction bases with no gene match: 6. The CDR3 DNA follows: TGTGCCACCAGCAGAGCCCAGGGGGCGCGTGAGACCCAGTACTTC. Translated, it gives CATSRAQGARETQYF.

The sample holds a few counts of this clone. The chain joins TRBV6-1 to TRBJ2-2; 8 nucleotides line up with TRBD2. This CDR3 comprises 15 residues. In germline, CDR1 is MNHNS, CDR2 SASEGT. Trimming at V came to 7 bases and at J to 4 bases, leaving 8 bases not matched to a gene. The CDR3 sequence is CASNEAGGSTGELFF. In DNA form, the CDR3 reads TGTGCCAGCAATGAGGCGGGAGGTAGCACCGGGGAGCTGTTTTTT.

The J gene is TRBJ2-3, the V gene TRBV18; no clear D. CDR1 is KGHSH, CDR2 LQKENI, per germline. The CDR3 contains 14 residues. The V end lost 0 bases, the J end lost 14 bases, and 18 bases lay between the germline ends. CDR3 loop: CASSPPVLTYPAYF. CDR3 bases: TGTGCCAGCTCACCACCTGTCTTAACTTACCCGGCGTATTTT. The whole variable domain, filled in from reference TRBV18 and TRBJ2-3, reads NAGVMQNPRHLVRRRGQEARLRCSPMKGHSHVYWYRQLPEEGLKFMVYLQKENIIDESGMPKERFSAEFPKEGPSILRIQQVVRGDSAAYFCASSPPVLTYPAYFGPGTRLTVL.

The chain carries TRBV7-2 and TRBJ2-7; the match to TRBD2 covers 7 bases. This CDR3 comprises 15 residues. Unmatched junction bases numbered 9, after V lost 0 bases and J lost 7 bases. Germline values: CDR1 SGHTA, CDR2 FQGNSA. The CDR3 reads CASSLAGGPSREQYF. CDR3 nucleotides: TGTGCCAGCAGCTTAGCGGGAGGGCCCTCACGGGAGCAGTACTTC.

The chain combines TRBV10-2 with TRBJ1-1; D not resolved. V lost 1 base to trimming and J lost 11 bases, with 14 bases between them. The V gene's germline CDR1 is WSHSY and CDR2 SAAADI. The CDR3 totals 13 residues. This CDR3 is CASSELATPVAFF. CDR3 in DNA: TGCGCCAGCAGTGAGTTGGCAACCCCGGTGGCTTTCTTT.

CDR3 loop: CASSLVRSSHHGADTQYF. CDR3 in DNA: TGTGCCAGCAGCTTAGTACGTAGTAGCCACCATGGGGCAGATACGCAGTATTTT. V gene TRBV7-2 combines with J gene TRBJ2-3; D gene unclear. Germline CDR1 reads SGHTA; CDR2 reads FQGNSA. V dropped 1 base and J dropped 4 bases, with 21 bases sitting between them. The CDR3 sequence is 18 residues long. Together with reference TRBV7-2 and TRBJ2-3, the CDR3 gives the full variable domain: GAGVSQSPSNKVTEKGKDVELRCDPISGHTALYWYRQSLGQGLEFLIYFQGNSAPDKSGLPSDRFSAERTGGSVSTLTIQRTQQEDSAVYLCASSLVRSSHHGADTQYFGPGTRLTVL.

The genes are TRBV27 and TRBJ1-1; TRBD1 might be the D (5 bases). The CDR3 extends over 12 amino acids. V lost 10 bases to trimming and J lost 7 bases, with 16 bases between them. Germline CDR1 MNHEY, CDR2 SMNVEV (reference sequence). The chain's CDR3 is CATLTGFGEAFF. CDR3 DNA: TGTGCCACGTTAACAGGTTTTGGTGAAGCTTTCTTT.

The V and J genes are TRBV5-4 and TRBJ2-4; 7 bases line up with TRBD1. V lost 0 bases, J lost 0 bases, and 3 bases stayed unmatched. CDR1 SGHNT and CDR2 YYREEE come from the germline V gene (reference sequence). The CDR3 length is 16 residues. CDR3 loop: CASSLGQGLAKNIQYF. CDR3 sequence (DNA): TGTGCCAGCAGCTTGGGACAGGGCCTAGCCAAAAACATTCAGTACTTC.

This rearrangement joins TRBV11-3 to TRBJ2-2; the match to TRBD2 covers 8 bases. Germline assignment: CDR1 SGHNT and CDR2 YENEEA. The junction had 4 bases not matched to a gene; V was cut back by 5 bases and J by 2 bases. CDR3 size: 15 residues. CDR3 region: CASSPTSGNTGELFF. In DNA, the CDR3 is TGTGCCAGCAGCCCTACTAGCGGAAACACCGGGGAGCTGTTTTTT.